The sequence of this T cell receptor beta chain was determined in a study of cytomegalovirus exposure and HLA in healthy donors. CDR1 is KGHSH and CDR2 is LQKENI in the germline V gene. The CDR3 runs to 14 residues. Trimming shortened V by 2 bases and J by 1 base, and 5 bases separated the two germline ends. In the PCR, 60 Vbeta and 13 Jbeta primers were used. Profiled with immunoSEQ multiplex PCR; TCRdb holds only in-frame clones, not every one. The table shows over 100,000 clones, with around 64% occurring only once. The receptor was derived from a woman in her 30s in good health and CMV-seronegative. The genes are TRBV18 and TRBJ2-2; D not resolved. The sequencing sample was made of PBMCs. The CDR3 sequence is CASSPSQNTGELFF. CDR3 DNA sequence: TGTGCCAGCTCACCAAGCCAGAACACCGGGGAGCTGTTTTTT.